These T cell receptor beta chains were read from a single sample in a study of blood T cell repertoires in COVID-19. Clones were read by immunoSEQ multiplex PCR, and TCRdb kept only the in-frame ones, dropping some. The sample includes some 330,000 clones, roughly four fifths of them seen just once. The specimen sequenced was PBMCs or T cells enriched from blood (not recorded which). The source is a woman in her forties or fifties who had recovered from COVID-19. Both conserved end residues are part of each CDR3. A D gene is named only where the DNA matches it firmly. Clone size is stated in some rows and not others, as once, few, many or a class when expanded.

TRBD1 . TRBJ1-5 TRBV3-1/TRBV3-2 TGTGCCAGCAGCCCCCTAGATACCCGAAGGGGACAGGGGCAAAGGAGCAATCAGCCCCAGCATTTT CASSPLDTRRGQGQRSNQPQHF
. many TRBJ1-5 TRBV19 TGTGCCAGTAGTCCCCGAACAGGGTTAAGCAATCAGCCCCAGCATTTT CASSPRTGLSNQPQHF
TRBD2 many TRBJ2-7 TRBV4-2 TGTGCCAGCAGCTCCCGGGGGGCGGGAGGAGCATACGAGCAGTACTTC CASSSRGAGGAYEQYF
. . TRBJ2-5 TRBV7-7 TGTGCCAGCAGCGCCCGTCCACAAAACCTTAACCAAGAGACCCAGTACTTC CASSARPQNLNQETQYF
. few TRBJ2-2 TRBV7-9 TGTGCCAGCAGCGGGCACCTCCTGAACACCGGGGAGCTGTTTTTT CASSGHLLNTGELFF
TRBD1 . TRBJ1-1 TRBV23-1 TGCGCCAGCAGTCAACGGGGGGACAGGGGGCCTCGCATGAACACTGAAGCTTTCTTT CASSQRGDRGPRMNTEAFF
TRBD2 . TRBJ2-7 TRBV7-6 TGTGCCAGCAGCTTAGTCGGGGCGGGAGGCTACGAGCAGTACTTC CASSLVGAGGYEQYF
TRBD1 . TRBJ1-6 TRBV19 TGTGCCAGTAGTATATACAGGGGTAATTCACCCCTCCACTTT CASSIYRGNSPLHF
TRBD2 . TRBJ2-1 TRBV27 TGTGCCAGCAGTCCCCGGACTAGCGGGAGCTCCTACAATGAGCAGTTCTTC CASSPRTSGSSYNEQFF
TRBD1 once TRBJ1-1 TRBV28 TGTGCCAGCAGTTTACCGGGGACAGCGGTTCCCCATGAAGCTTTCTTT CASSLPGTAVPHEAFF
TRBD1 . TRBJ1-5 TRBV6-2/TRBV6-3 TGTGCCAGCAGCCCACCTCACAGGGGCATCGACAATCAGCCCCAGCATTTT CASSPPHRGIDNQPQHF
TRBD1 . TRBJ1-1 TRBV6-5 TGTGCCAGCACCCCCTCTGGGACAGGGAACACTGAAGCTTTCTTT CASTPSGTGNTEAFF
TRBD1 . TRBJ1-2 TRBV7-8 TGTGCCAGCAGCAAGGATGAACAGGGGATCTATGGCTACACCTTC CASSKDEQGIYGYTF
. . TRBJ1-1 TRBV5-1 TGCGCCAGCAGCCCTCTACCTAACACTGAAGCTTTCTTT CASSPLPNTEAFF
. . TRBJ1-2 TRBV6-6 TGTGCCAGCAGTTACGGTTCGGGGAACTATGGCTACACCTTC CASSYGSGNYGYTF
TRBD1 . TRBJ1-1 TRBV5-1 TGCGCCAGCAGCGAAAGGACAGGACCGAACACTGAAGCTTTCTTT CASSERTGPNTEAFF
TRBD1 once TRBJ1-2 TRBV30 TGTGCCTGGAGTGTACAGTCTGTTCGGGACAGGGGGCCTGGCTACACCTTC CAWSVQSVRDRGPGYTF
. . TRBJ2-3 TRBV2 TGTGCCAGCAGGGAGACAGCCCTCACAGATACGCAGTATTTT CASRETALTDTQYF
. . TRBJ2-3 TRBV7-9 TGTGCCAGCAATCTCGGGGGGCCGGCAGATACGCAGTATTTT CASNLGGPADTQYF
. . TRBJ2-7 TRBV7-8 TGTGCCAGCAGCTTAGCGATGGCGGGAACCCCGAGTGGGGAGCAGTACTTC CASSLAMAGTPSGEQYF
. . TRBJ1-1 TRBV6-4 TGTGCCAGCAGCGGGGAGCTGAACACTGAAGCTTTCTTT CASSGELNTEAFF
TRBD1 . TRBJ1-1 TRBV19 TGTGCCAGTAGACCCACCGCGGACAGGGGCTTGAACACTGAAGCTTTCTTT CASRPTADRGLNTEAFF
. few TRBJ2-3 TRBV7-2 TGTGCCAGCAGTTTCGGACAGGATACGCAGTATTTT CASSFGQDTQYF
. once TRBJ1-5 TRBV30 TGTGCCTGGAGCGGGGGGACCAATCAGCCCCAGCATTTT CAWSGGTNQPQHF
. . TRBJ1-2 TRBV5-8 TGTGCCAGCAGCTTTCCGCATCGGGATGGCTACACCTTC CASSFPHRDGYTF
TRBD1 . TRBJ1-2 TRBV5-8 TGTGCCAGCAGCCCGGGACAGGGCTATGGCTACACCTTC CASSPGQGYGYTF
. . TRBJ2-2 TRBV6-5 TGTGCCAGCAGCGTCCGGGACAGGGAGCTGTTTTTT CASSVRDRELFF
TRBD2 few TRBJ2-2 TRBV30 TGTGCCTGGAGTTTGGCTAGCGGGGCCGGGGAGCTGTTTTTT CAWSLASGAGELFF
TRBD1 . TRBJ1-5 TRBV7-9 TGTGCCAGCAGCTTAGGACAGGGGGCGAATCAGCCCCAGCATTTT CASSLGQGANQPQHF
. . TRBJ2-5 TRBV15 TGTGCCACCAGCAGAGGCGACTACACAGAGACCCAGTACTTC CATSRGDYTETQYF
. . TRBJ1-1 TRBV3-1/TRBV3-2 TGTGCCAGCAGCCAAGGGGCTGGACAGTGGAACACTGAAGCTTTCTTT CASSQGAGQWNTEAFF
. . TRBJ2-3 TRBV11-1 TGTGCCAGCAGCTTAAAACGGTCGAGCACAGATACGCAGTATTTT CASSLKRSSTDTQYF
. . TRBJ1-6 TRBV6-1 TGTGCCAGCAGTGAATTCCCACCGAGCTCCTATAATTCACCCCTCCACTTT CASSEFPPSSYNSPLHF
TRBD1 . TRBJ1-1 TRBV18 TGTGCCAGCTCACCGGTACAGGGGGTAACTGAAGCTTTCTTT CASSPVQGVTEAFF
. . TRBJ1-1 TRBV6-2/TRBV6-3 TGTGCCAGCAGTTACACGGGGAACACTGAAGCTTTCTTT CASSYTGNTEAFF